A selection of T cell receptor beta chains follows, all from one sample in a study of shared clonotypes between healthy human individuals. Only in-frame clones appear in the TCRdb table, and some are missing; sequencing was by immunoSEQ multiplex PCR. The sample consists of under 1,100,000 clones, 70% to 80% of them appearing once. Sequences were obtained from memory CD4+ T cells sorted from blood. The origin of the receptors is a man aged 18 to 29 in good health. CDR3s include the opening cysteine and the closing phenylalanine or tryptophan. Fields, in order: J gene, clone size, D gene, V gene, CDR3 DNA, CDR3 protein. The D gene is left open where the match is weak. The size entry is marked missing in some rows and otherwise reads once, few, many or a size class.

>TRBJ2-7|NA|NA|TRBV7-9
TGTGCCAGCAGCTTAGGGGGACAAGACTACGAGCAGTACTTC
CASSLGGQDYEQYF
>TRBJ1-2|NA|TRBD1|TRBV4-2
TGTGCCAGCAGCTTACGGGACAGCAAAACTAACTATGGCTACACCTTC
CASSLRDSKTNYGYTF
>TRBJ1-4|NA|TRBD1|TRBV6-6
TGTGCCAGCAGTTACACGACAGGGGGCAGGGAAAAACTGTTTTTT
CASSYTTGGREKLFF
>TRBJ1-6|NA|NA|TRBV28
TGTGCCAGCAGATTGACAGTAGGGGGTTCACCCCTCCACTTT
CASRLTVGGSPLHF
>TRBJ2-7|NA|NA|TRBV12-5
TGTGCTAGTGGTTTGGGGAGCCACTCCTACGAGCAGTACTTC
CASGLGSHSYEQYF
>TRBJ2-7|NA|TRBD1|TRBV7-9
TGTGCCAGCAGCAGGACAGGGAATGCCTACGAGCAGTACTTC
CASSRTGNAYEQYF
>TRBJ2-3|NA|NA|TRBV6-5
TGTGCCAGCAGGTCGCGGGGCGGGGGCACAGATACGCAGTATTTT
CASRSRGGGTDTQYF
>TRBJ2-6|NA|NA|TRBV5-1
TGCGCCAGCAGCTCAAACCTGCTCGGCTCTGGGGCCAACGTCCTGACTTTC
CASSSNLLGSGANVLTF
>TRBJ2-7|NA|TRBD2|TRBV7-8
TGTGCCAGCAGCGAAAGGACTAGCGGGTCCTACGAGCAGTACTTC
CASSERTSGSYEQYF
>TRBJ1-1|NA|NA|TRBV27
TGTGCCAGCAGTTTAGGGGGGTCTTTTGAAGCTTTCTTT
CASSLGGSFEAFF
>TRBJ2-1|NA|NA|TRBV6-1
TGTGCCAGCAGTGAATCGGGGTCGAATGAGCAGTTCTTC
CASSESGSNEQFF
>TRBJ1-4|NA|NA|TRBV6-6
TGTGCCAGCAGTTCTGGAACTTTCAAAGGCGAAAAACTGTTTTTT
CASSSGTFKGEKLFF
>TRBJ2-5|NA|TRBD2|TRBV25-1
TGTGCCAGCAGTGAAAAGCGGGGGGTACAAGAGACCCAGTACTTC
CASSEKRGVQETQYF
>TRBJ2-7|NA|NA|TRBV7-9
TGTGCCAGCAGTACCTGGGGGGCCGGCGAGCAGTACTTC
CASSTWGAGEQYF
>TRBJ2-7|NA|TRBD1|TRBV6-6
TGTGCCAGCAGTTCTCAGGACAGGGGGACCTACGAGCAGTACTTC
CASSSQDRGTYEQYF
>TRBJ2-5|NA|TRBD2|TRBV30
TGTGCCTGCACCATGGAAGCTAGCGGGGTCTACGGAACCCAGTACTTC
CACTMEASGVYGTQYF
>TRBJ1-5|NA|NA|TRBV30
TGTGCCTGGGAACAGGGATCTGGTCAGCCCCAGCATTTT
CAWEQGSGQPQHF
>TRBJ2-7|NA|NA|TRBV6-1
TGTGCCAGCAGTGAATCTGCCACCTACGAGCAGTACTTC
CASSESATYEQYF
>TRBJ2-1|NA|NA|TRBV18
TGTGCCAGCTCACCGATTGGGACGAGCGACAATGAGCAGTTCTTC
CASSPIGTSDNEQFF
>TRBJ1-6|few|NA|TRBV2
TGTGCCAGCAGTATTGAAAGCGGCAGGGGAGGATCACCCCTCCACTTT
CASSIESGRGGSPLHF
>TRBJ2-1|NA|NA|TRBV7-9
TGTGCCAGCAGCTTGTCACATGAGCAGTTCTTC
CASSLSHEQFF
>TRBJ1-3|NA|NA|TRBV18
TGTGCCAGCTCACCATCGAGCGTCTCTGGAAACACCATATATTTT
CASSPSSVSGNTIYF
>TRBJ1-2|NA|NA|TRBV25-1
TGTGCCAGCAACTCCGGGGGGCTTATAGATGGCTACACCTTC
CASNSGGLIDGYTF
>TRBJ2-7|NA|TRBD1|TRBV5-1
TGCGCCAGCAGCTTGGCCCCACAGGGGGCTGGGTCCTACGAGCAGTACTTC
CASSLAPQGAGSYEQYF
>TRBJ2-3|once|TRBD2|TRBV5-4
TGTGCCAGCAGCCGAAAACCGACTAGCGGGGGAGGAGATACGCAGTATTTT
CASSRKPTSGGGDTQYF
>TRBJ2-2|NA|TRBD2|TRBV6-1
TGTGCCAGCGGAGTCGGACTAGCGGGAGTAGAGCTGTTTTTT
CASGVGLAGVELFF
>TRBJ1-2|NA|NA|TRBV5-1
TGCGCCAGCAGCTTGGAAGGGGGAACCACTAACTATGGCTACACCTTC
CASSLEGGTTNYGYTF
>TRBJ1-1|many|NA|TRBV6-5
TGTGCCAGCAGTTACGGGTCCGGAATCATGAACACTGAAGCTTTCTTT
CASSYGSGIMNTEAFF
>TRBJ2-3|NA|TRBD2|TRBV6-1
TGTGCCAGCAGTGGCCGGGGGGGGGCAGAGGGTACGCAGTATTTT
CASSGRGGAEGTQYF
>TRBJ1-1|NA|NA|TRBV18
TGTGCCAGCCAGGGGCAGGGGAGTATGAACACTGAAGCTTTCTTT
CASQGQGSMNTEAFF
>TRBJ2-1|NA|NA|TRBV20-1
TGCAGTGCAAGCACTAGGGGCGAGCAGTTCTTC
CSASTRGEQFF
>TRBJ2-7|once|TRBD1|TRBV30
TGTGCCTGGAGTATAAATCGGCAGGGGGTACAGTACTTC
CAWSINRQGVQYF
>TRBJ1-5|NA|NA|TRBV13
TGTGCCAGCAGCTTACCCGGGAAAAATCAGCCCCAGCATTTT
CASSLPGKNQPQHF
>TRBJ1-5|few|NA|TRBV11-2
TGTGCCAGCAGCAACAGGGCACCAGGCAATCAGCCCCAGCATTTT
CASSNRAPGNQPQHF
>TRBJ1-2|few|NA|TRBV7-9
TGTGCCAGCAGCTTAGACGGGGGCGTCAACTATGGCTACACCTTC
CASSLDGGVNYGYTF
>TRBJ1-6|NA|NA|TRBV6-1
TGTGCCAGCAGTGCCCGACAGGTGATAAATTCACCCCTCCACTTT
CASSARQVINSPLHF